The rows below give T cell receptor beta chains drawn from one sample of a study of cytomegalovirus exposure and HLA in healthy donors. Produced via immunoSEQ multiplex PCR; TCRdb's table is partial and in-frame only. The sample has 100,000 to 120,000 clones, around nine tenths seen once; the top ten hold 1.9%. The sequenced sample was PBMCs. These TCRs come from a woman aged 18-30 years in good health and CMV-seronegative. CDR3s include the opening cysteine and the closing phenylalanine or tryptophan. D genes are given only for firm matches. Some rows have no size entry. The others give once, few or many, or a class for an expanded clone.

>TRBV18|TRBD1|NA|TRBJ1-2
CASSPPPDRVYGYTF
TGTGCCAGCTCACCCCCTCCGGACAGGGTCTATGGCTACACCTTC
>TRBV28|TRBD2|NA|TRBJ2-5
CASTSLTLGGGETQYF
TGTGCCAGCACCTCCCTAACCCTCGGGGGAGGGGAGACCCAGTACTTC
>TRBV4-2|TRBD2|NA|TRBJ2-1
CASSLGLADAEQFF
TGTGCCAGCAGCTTGGGACTAGCTGACGCTGAGCAGTTCTTC
>TRBV18|NA|NA|TRBJ2-7
CASSPPSRQAHEQYF
TGTGCCAGCTCACCACCGTCTCGTCAGGCCCACGAGCAGTACTTC
>TRBV10-2|TRBD2|NA|TRBJ2-1
CASKTRTSGRYNEQFF
TGCGCCAGTAAAACTCGGACTAGCGGGAGGTACAATGAGCAGTTCTTC
>TRBV4-2|NA|few|TRBJ1-2
CASSQGGGYTF
TGTGCCAGCAGCCAAGGGGGCGGCTACACCTTC
>TRBV10-1|TRBD1|NA|TRBJ2-7
CASSLQGIRRYEQYF
TGCGCCAGCAGTTTACAGGGGATTAGAAGGTACGAGCAGTACTTC
>TRBV20-1|TRBD2|NA|TRBJ2-1
CSAPLEGLVF
TGCAGTGCTCCCCTGGAAGGACTAGTCTTC
>TRBV15|NA|NA|TRBJ1-4
CATSPGTKTNEKLFF
TGTGCCACCAGCCCAGGGACAAAAACTAATGAAAAACTGTTTTTT
>TRBV7-2|TRBD2|NA|TRBJ2-3
CASSRDYLSTDTQYF
TGTGCCAGCAGCCGGGACTACCTAAGCACAGATACGCAGTATTTT
>TRBV29-1|NA|NA|TRBJ2-1
CSVDGGLASYNEQFF
TGCAGCGTTGACGGAGGGCTGGCCTCCTACAATGAGCAGTTCTTC
>TRBV27|NA|once|TRBJ2-5
CASSLRGETQYF
TGTGCCAGCAGTTTACGAGGAGAGACCCAGTACTTC
>TRBV5-1|NA|NA|TRBJ2-3
CASSLESGTDTQYF
TGCGCCAGCAGCTTGGAGTCAGGCACAGATACGCAGTATTTT
>TRBV10-3|NA|NA|TRBJ2-2
CATGEGGANTGELFF
TGTGCCACCGGGGAGGGGGGCGCGAACACCGGGGAGCTGTTTTTT
>TRBV28|NA|NA|TRBJ1-3
CASSLGAGGNTIYF
TGTGCCAGCAGTTTAGGTGCCGGTGGAAACACCATATATTTT
>TRBV11-2|TRBD1|few|TRBJ1-6
CASSLLGTGASPLHF
TGTGCCAGCAGCTTATTGGGGACAGGGGCTTCACCCCTCCACTTT
>TRBV5-1|TRBD1|NA|TRBJ1-2
CASSFTGTGDGYTF
TGCGCCAGCAGCTTTACCGGGACAGGGGATGGCTACACCTTC
>TRBV5-1|TRBD2|NA|TRBJ2-5
CASSHGTSGQETQYF
TGCGCCAGCAGCCACGGGACTAGCGGGCAAGAGACCCAGTACTTC
>TRBV9|NA|NA|TRBJ2-2
CASRSFANTGELFF
TGTGCCAGCAGGAGTTTCGCGAACACCGGGGAGCTGTTTTTT
>TRBV4-2|NA|NA|TRBJ1-2
CASSQERAGHYGYTF
TGTGCCAGCAGCCAAGAGAGGGCAGGCCACTATGGCTACACCTTC
>TRBV7-3|TRBD1|NA|TRBJ1-1
CASSLTGQGSTEAFF
TGTGCCAGCAGCTTAACAGGACAGGGAAGCACTGAAGCTTTCTTT
>TRBV5-4|NA|NA|TRBJ1-1
CASSLNRPGDTEAFF
TGTGCCAGCAGCTTGAACAGACCCGGGGACACTGAAGCTTTCTTT
>TRBV30|TRBD1|NA|TRBJ1-5
CAWSVRTGPHQPQHF
TGTGCCTGGAGTGTAAGGACAGGGCCCCACCAGCCCCAGCATTTT
>TRBV5-1|TRBD1|NA|TRBJ2-7
CASSYPGQNYEQYF
TGCGCCAGCAGCTACCCGGGACAGAACTACGAGCAGTACTTC
>TRBV4-2|NA|NA|TRBJ1-1
CASSQDRSAGPEAFF
TGTGCCAGCAGCCAAGATCGGTCGGCAGGGCCTGAAGCTTTCTTT
>TRBV27|TRBD1|NA|TRBJ1-3
CASSLDRASGNTIYF
TGTGCCAGCAGTTTGGACAGGGCGTCAGGAAACACCATATATTTT
>TRBV4-3|NA|NA|TRBJ1-2
CASSHNPGGGSGYGYTF
TGCGCCAGCAGCCATAACCCCGGGGGTGGCAGCGGCTATGGCTACACCTTC
>TRBV5-6|NA|NA|TRBJ1-1
CASSLGTISLAAFF
TGTGCCAGCAGCTTGGGGACAATATCGCTTGCAGCTTTCTTT
>TRBV5-1|NA|NA|TRBJ2-7
CASSLGGDEQYF
TGCGCCAGCAGCTTGGGAGGCGACGAGCAGTACTTC
>TRBV9|NA|NA|TRBJ2-5
CASSETTAPGWRTQYF
TGTGCCAGCAGCGAAACCACTGCTCCGGGGTGGCGGACCCAGTACTTC
>TRBV4-2|NA|few|TRBJ2-7
CASSQALDYEQYF
TGTGCCAGCAGCCAAGCCCTAGACTACGAGCAGTACTTC
>TRBV19|NA|NA|TRBJ2-1
CASSLGLTAPEQFF
TGTGCCAGTAGTCTGGGACTTACTGCCCCGGAGCAGTTCTTC
>TRBV7-2|NA|once|TRBJ2-3
CASSIRSKDTQYF
TGTGCCAGCAGCATCCGGAGCAAAGATACGCAGTATTTT
>TRBV7-3|NA|NA|TRBJ2-3
CASSLSRDNTDTQYF
TGTGCCAGCAGCTTAAGTAGGGACAACACAGATACGCAGTATTTT
>TRBV27|TRBD1|few|TRBJ2-1
CASSLRTGGNEQFF
TGTGCCAGCAGTTTACGGACAGGGGGGAATGAGCAGTTCTTC
>TRBV9|NA|NA|TRBJ2-2
CASSVGTAAGELFF
TGTGCCAGCAGCGTAGGGACAGCCGCCGGGGAGCTGTTTTTT
>TRBV7-8|NA|NA|TRBJ1-1
CASSLDSGTEAFF
TGTGCCAGCAGCTTAGATTCCGGGACAGAAGCTTTCTTT
>TRBV28|NA|NA|TRBJ1-2
CASSLAVIVDGYTF
TGTGCCAGCAGTTTAGCGGTTATTGTCGATGGCTACACCTTC
>TRBV28|TRBD1|NA|TRBJ1-5
CASTSPGGHQPQHF
TGTGCCAGCACGAGCCCAGGGGGGCATCAGCCCCAGCATTTT
>TRBV20-1|NA|NA|TRBJ1-2
CSANPAYGYTF
TGCAGTGCTAACCCCGCGTATGGCTACACCTTC
>TRBV30|NA|once|TRBJ1-5
CAWSPGSFNQPQHF
TGTGCCTGGAGCCCCGGGAGTTTCAATCAGCCCCAGCATTTT